The 26 T cell receptor beta chains below were found in one sample sequenced in a study of blood T cells in healthy people across ages. Primers used in a second PCR of about 6 to 11 cycles were a sample-barcoded 5' primer and a J-beta primer mix. TCRdb itself ran the 5' RACE reads through MiXCR, one entry per CDR3 protein. The sample includes fewer than 1,000,000 distinct CDR3 sequences, about 46% of them seen just once. The sample comprised blood. These receptors were obtained from a man aged 80 or over in good health.

Concerning this clonotype: A much larger clone lies a single base off, so this may be a read error. The rearrangement joins TRBV4-2 to TRBJ1-4; D gene uncertain. From germline, CDR1 is LGHNA and CDR2 YNFKEQ. The V and J ends lost 0 bases and 9 bases respectively, with 11 bases between them. CDR3 length: 14 amino acids. The CDR3 region is CASSQDPPRKKLFF. CDR3 nucleotide sequence: TGTGCCAGCAGCCAAGATCCCCCCAGGAAAAAACTGTTTTTT.

This chain links TRBV19 with TRBJ2-4, with D tentatively TRBD2 (5 bases). Germline V gene lookup returns CDR1 LNHDA and CDR2 SQIVND (reference sequence). V was cut by 9 bases and J by 0 bases, with 15 bases left in between. CDR3 length: 15 amino acids. CDR3 bases: TGTGCCAGGAGAAGGGTAGCGCTAGCCAAAAACATTCAGTACTTC. Translation gives CARRRVALAKNIQYF. The full variable domain, with the rest looked up from reference TRBV19 and TRBJ2-4, is DGGITQSPKYLFRKEGQNVTLSCEQNLNHDAMYWYRQDPGQGLRLIYYSQIVNDFQKGDIAEGYSVSREKKESFPLTVTSAQKNPTAFYLCARRRVALAKNIQYFGAGTRLSVL.

This clonotype was found many times. This chain uses TRBV14 with TRBJ2-5, with D perhaps being TRBD1 or TRBD2 (7 bases each). Germline V gene sequence: CDR1 SGHDN, CDR2 FVKESK. The V gene lost 5 bases and the J gene lost 0 bases, with 16 bases spanning the gap. The CDR3 loop spans 16 amino acids. Here the CDR3 reads CASSEGTAGYQETQYF. The DNA for the CDR3 is TGTGCCAGCAGCGAAGGGACAGCGGGGTACCAAGAGACCCAGTACTTC.

The V call is TRBV12-3 or TRBV12-4, the J call TRBJ1-5, with D perhaps matching TRBD1 (5 bases). V gave up 5 bases and J gave up 2 bases, with 10 bases separating them. This CDR3 has 14 amino acids. CDR3 DNA sequence: TGTGCCAGCAGTCGGAGGGGTGGCAATCAGCCCCAGCATTTT. Translation: CASSRRGGNQPQHF.

The table lists this clonotype with a few counts. The chain combines TRBV11-2 with TRBJ2-7; 8 bases match TRBD2. CDR3 length: 15 amino acids. Trimming took 5 bases from V and 6 from J; bases not matched to a gene: 12. The germline gives CDR1 SGHAT, CDR2 FQNNGV. CDR3 sequence: CASSDLSGSLGEQYF. The CDR3 DNA reads as TGTGCCAGCAGCGATTTAAGCGGGAGTCTTGGCGAGCAGTACTTC.

V and J are TRBV12-3 or TRBV12-4 and TRBJ1-1; D not resolved. This CDR3 has 13 residues. The V end lost 7 bases, the J end lost 1 base, and 10 bases lay between the germline ends. The CDR3: CASTPGRNTEAFF. The CDR3 nucleotides are TGTGCCAGCACCCCCGGAAGGAACACTGAAGCTTTCTTT.

V gene TRBV7-2 combines with J gene TRBJ2-3; D perhaps matches TRBD2 (5 bases). From germline, CDR1 is SGHTA and CDR2 FQGNSA. Trimming pared 4 bases from V and 4 bases from J, leaving 18 bases between. The CDR3 runs to 16 residues. CDR3 protein: CASSSSRRILADTQYF. Here the CDR3 DNA reads TGTGCCAGCAGCTCCTCGCGGAGGATTTTGGCAGATACGCAGTATTTT.

This clonotype appeared many times. The chain couples TRBV3-1 to TRBJ2-7; D is uncertain. The length of the CDR3 is 12 residues. Per the germline V gene, CDR1 is LGHDT and CDR2 is YNNKEL (reference sequence). The germline V and J ends were trimmed by 3 bases and 1 base, with 4 bases remaining between them. In DNA form, the CDR3 reads TGTGCCAGCAGCCATGGTTCCTACGAGCAGTACTTC. Its protein is CASSHGSYEQYF.

The CDR3 spells CSARAGSLAGHEQYF. The CDR3 bases are TGCAGTGCTAGAGCAGGAAGTCTAGCGGGACATGAGCAGTACTTC. This rearrangement joins TRBV20-1 to TRBJ2-7; TRBD2 matches at 9 bases. The CDR3 has 15 amino acids. Germline values: CDR1 DFQATT, CDR2 SNEGSKA (reference sequence). Trimming at V came to 1 base and at J to 7 bases, leaving 11 bases not matched to a gene.

V and J are TRBV12-3 or TRBV12-4 and TRBJ1-4; possibly TRBD1 for D (6 bases). This CDR3 has 16 residues. The V and J ends lost 0 bases and 7 bases respectively, with 15 bases between them. DNA for the CDR3: TGTGCCAGCAGTTTAGCGCGGGGGGCGAGTATTGAAAAACTGTTTTTT. Its translation: CASSLARGASIEKLFF.

This rearrangement joins TRBV6-5 to TRBJ2-5; TRBD1 agrees at 10 bases. The tail of the sequence fits TRBJ2-7 better, so the J call may be wrong. The length of the CDR3 is 13 residues. The germline V gene encodes CDR1 MNHEY and CDR2 SVGAGI. Here the CDR3 DNA reads TGTGCCAGCAGTTGGGACAGGGGATACGAGCAGTACTTC. It is translated as CASSWDRGYEQYF.

The chain has TRBV6-5 and TRBJ1-6; possible D gene TRBD1, 5 bases. Between the trimmed V and J ends, which lost 6 bases and 6 bases, there was a span of 12 bases. CDR1 is MNHEY, CDR2 SVGAGI, per germline. CDR3 length equals 14 residues. The DNA for the CDR3 is TGTGCCAGCAGGGGGGTGGGGTCTAATTCACCCCTCCACTTT. This gives the protein CASRGVGSNSPLHF.

In its sample, this clonotype was seen many times. The chain uses TRBV27 and TRBJ2-7; maybe TRBD2 (6 bases). Germline V CDR1 and CDR2: MNHEY, SMNVEV (reference sequence). This CDR3 has 14 amino acids. The ends were cut back, 6 bases at V and 0 bases at J, with 12 bases in the middle. Here the CDR3 DNA reads TGTGCCAGCAGAGACGACGGGAGCTCCTACGAGCAGTACTTC. The encoded protein is CASRDDGSSYEQYF.

The rearrangement joins TRBV30 to TRBJ1-2; maybe TRBD1 (5 bases). The length of the CDR3 is 14 residues. Germline CDR1 GTSNPN, CDR2 SVGIG (reference sequence). V lost 1 base, J lost 3 bases, and 12 bases lay in between. The CDR3 loop is CAWSEGRGDYGYTF. CDR3 nucleotide sequence: TGTGCCTGGAGTGAAGGTCGGGGGGACTATGGCTACACCTTC.

This clonotype has a single count. The chain couples TRBV7-2 to TRBJ2-1; no definite D call. The CDR3 length is 13 residues. From germline, CDR1 is SGHTA and CDR2 FQGNSA. Trimming cost V 1 base and J 6 bases, with 7 bases left between them. The CDR3 loop reads CASSLVASNEQFF. CDR3 DNA sequence: TGTGCCAGCAGCTTAGTGGCTTCCAATGAGCAGTTCTTC.

This chain joins TRBV5-5 and TRBJ1-1; 10 bases are a match to TRBD1. Trimming cost V 3 bases and J 2 bases; bases outside gene matches: 4. The CDR3 is made up of 15 amino acids. Germline CDR1 SGHKS, CDR2 YYEKEE (reference sequence). The CDR3 DNA sequence: TGTGCCAGCAGCTGCGGGACAGGGGCCAACACTGAAGCTTTCTTT. This encodes CASSCGTGANTEAFF.

This clonotype came up a few times. The V and J genes are TRBV4-2 and TRBJ2-1; 11 nucleotides agree with TRBD2. CDR3 length equals 16 residues. CDR1 LGHNA and CDR2 YNFKEQ come from the germline V gene. With V trimmed by 5 bases and J by 7 bases, 10 bases remained unmatched. The CDR3, as DNA: TGTGCCAGCAGCACCAGGGGGACTAGCGGTAGGAATGAGCAGTTCTTC. Translating gives CASSTRGTSGRNEQFF.

This clonotype appeared a few times. The chain couples TRBV24-1 to TRBJ2-4; D not resolved. The CDR3 loop spans 14 amino acids. Trimming took 6 bases from V and 10 from J, leaving 18 bases between them. CDR1 and CDR2 (germline): KGHDR, SFDVKD. CDR3 sequence: CATSTDAQSPIQYF. CDR3 nucleotides: TGTGCCACCAGTACTGACGCTCAATCCCCAATTCAGTACTTC.

V usage is TRBV12-3 or TRBV12-4 and J usage is TRBJ1-6, with D uncertain. This CDR3 comprises 13 residues. V was pared by 2 bases and J by 11 bases, with 10 bases between. CDR3 protein: CASSLSQATPLHF. CDR3 coding DNA: TGTGCCAGCAGTTTATCCCAGGCTACACCCCTCCACTTT.

The chain joins TRBV20-1 to TRBJ2-5; tentatively, D is TRBD2 (6 bases). V was clipped by 2 bases and J by 11 bases, with 21 bases between them. Germline CDR1 and CDR2: DFQATT and SNEGSKA (reference sequence). This CDR3 spans 14 amino acids. The DNA of the CDR3 is TGCAGTGCTAGACCCGGGACTGGCGGTGGAGAGCAGTACTTC. This sequence encodes CSARPGTGGGEQYF.

The V and J genes are TRBV20-1 and TRBJ1-5, with a tentative D call TRBD1 (6 bases). The germline V gene has CDR1 DFQATT and CDR2 SNEGSKA (reference sequence). The CDR3 extends over 15 amino acids. Trimming took 6 bases from V and 0 from J, leaving 15 bases between them. The CDR3 DNA follows: TGCAGTGCCACCGGGACAACGGGTAGCAATCAGCCCCAGCATTTT. Its translation: CSATGTTGSNQPQHF.

This clonotype was counted between two and nine times. The chain couples TRBV27 to TRBJ1-5, with D unclear. The CDR3 loop spans 15 amino acids. Between the trimmed V and J ends, which lost 5 bases and 1 base, there was a span of 12 bases. The germline gives CDR1 MNHEY, CDR2 SMNVEV (reference sequence). The CDR3 spells CASSSLGGSNQPQHF. CDR3 coding DNA: TGTGCCAGCAGTAGTCTGGGCGGAAGCAATCAGCCCCAGCATTTT.

This clonotype was observed a few times. This chain uses TRBV7-9 with TRBJ1-1; 10 nucleotides align to TRBD1. The CDR3 is made up of 18 amino acids. CDR1 is SEHNR, CDR2 FQNEAQ, per germline (reference sequence). The J segment lost 7 bases and the V segment lost 6 bases, leaving 20 bases of the junction unmatched. The CDR3 here is CASRARDRGADGAYEAFF. CDR3 in DNA: TGTGCCAGCAGGGCCCGGGACAGGGGAGCTGACGGGGCCTATGAAGCTTTCTTT.

There are a few counts of this clonotype. The V call is TRBV5-1, the J call TRBJ2-7; D not certain. Judging by the DNA end, TRBJ2-5 fits better; the J call may be wrong. CDR3 length: 15 residues. The germline CDR1 and CDR2 sequences are SGHRS and YFSETQ. The CDR3 nucleotides are TGCGCCAGCAGCTTGGCGTCAGGCCAGAAGGAGACCCAGTACTTC. This codes for CASSLASGQKETQYF.

The chain is built from TRBV18 and TRBJ2-2; 9 bases align to TRBD1. Germline V lookup: CDR1 KGHSH, CDR2 LQKENI. Trimming took 4 bases from V and 7 from J; bases not matched to a gene: 4. The CDR3 covers 14 residues. Here the CDR3 DNA reads TGTGCCAGCTCACACGGGACAGGGAACGGGGAGCTGTTTTTT. This gives the protein CASSHGTGNGELFF.

The rearrangement links TRBV6-5 to TRBJ1-2; the D gene is possibly TRBD1 (6 bases). This CDR3 contains 14 residues. V was trimmed by 6 bases and J by 4 bases, leaving 15 bases between them. Germline V lookup: CDR1 MNHEY, CDR2 SVGAGI. The DNA for the CDR3 is TGTGCCAGCAGCCGAGACAGGAGCAGCTATGGCTACACCTTC. Its translation: CASSRDRSSYGYTF.